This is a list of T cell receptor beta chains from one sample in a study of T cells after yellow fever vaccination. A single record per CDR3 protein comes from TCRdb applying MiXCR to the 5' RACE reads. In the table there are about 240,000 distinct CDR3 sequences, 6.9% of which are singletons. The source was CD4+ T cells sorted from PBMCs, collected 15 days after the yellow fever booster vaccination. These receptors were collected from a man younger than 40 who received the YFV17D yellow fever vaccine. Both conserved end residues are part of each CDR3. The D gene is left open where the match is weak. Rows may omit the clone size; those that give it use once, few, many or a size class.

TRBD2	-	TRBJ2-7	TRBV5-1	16	CASSSGTSGASYEQYF	TGCGCCAGCAGCTCCGGGACTAGCGGGGCCTCCTACGAGCAGTACTTC
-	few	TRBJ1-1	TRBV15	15	CATSRDYLGNTEAFF	TGTGCCACCAGCAGAGATTACTTGGGGAACACTGAAGCTTTCTTT
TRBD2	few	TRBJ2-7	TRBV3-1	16	CASSQVRLAGVYEQYF	TGTGCCAGCAGCCAAGTCAGACTAGCGGGAGTTTACGAGCAGTACTTC
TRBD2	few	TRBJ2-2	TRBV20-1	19	CSAREGPSGGTSNTGELFF	TGCAGTGCTAGAGAGGGGCCTAGCGGAGGTACTTCGAACACCGGGGAGCTGTTTTTT
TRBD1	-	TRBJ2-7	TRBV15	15	CATSRVGTGPLGQYF	TGTGCCACCAGCAGAGTAGGGACAGGCCCCCTGGGGCAGTACTTC
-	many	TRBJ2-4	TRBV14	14	CASSQGMSKNIQYF	TGTGCCAGCAGCCAAGGGATGTCCAAAAACATTCAGTACTTC
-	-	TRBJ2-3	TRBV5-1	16	CASSSLRVGIMDTQYF	TGCGCCAGCAGCTCCCTTAGGGTAGGAATTATGGATACGCAGTATTTT
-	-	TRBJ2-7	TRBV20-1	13	CSASFGSSYEQYF	TGCAGTGCTAGTTTCGGGAGCTCCTACGAGCAGTACTTC
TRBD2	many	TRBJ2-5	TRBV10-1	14	CASSEGAGVETQYF	TGCGCCAGCAGTGAGGGAGCGGGAGTAGAGACCCAGTACTTC
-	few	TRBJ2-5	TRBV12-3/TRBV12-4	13	CASSYTIQETQYF	TGTGCCAGCAGCTACACTATCCAAGAGACCCAGTACTTC
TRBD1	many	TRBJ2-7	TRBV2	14	CATNRGTGAPEQYF	TGTGCCACAAATCGGGGGACAGGGGCGCCCGAGCAGTACTTC
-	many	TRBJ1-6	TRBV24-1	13	CATSEAGNSPLHF	TGTGCCACCAGTGAGGCGGGGAATTCACCCCTCCACTTT
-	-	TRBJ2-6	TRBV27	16	CASTGRLRGGANVLTF	TGTGCCAGCACAGGGCGGCTCCGGGGAGGGGCCAACGTCCTGACTTTC
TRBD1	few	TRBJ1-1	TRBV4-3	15	CASSQLRQGETEAFF	TGCGCCAGCAGCCAGCTCCGACAGGGGGAGACTGAAGCTTTCTTT
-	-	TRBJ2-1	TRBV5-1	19	CASSTQESNKGVEVNEQFF	TGCGCCAGCAGCACACAGGAATCGAATAAAGGGGTGGAGGTCAATGAGCAGTTCTTC
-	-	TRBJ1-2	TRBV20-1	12	CSARFVGYEYTF	TGCAGTGCTAGATTCGTGGGGTACGAGTACACCTTC
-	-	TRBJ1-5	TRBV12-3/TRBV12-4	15	CASSLGQRSNQPQHF	TGTGCCAGCAGTTTAGGACAGAGAAGCAATCAGCCCCAGCATTTT
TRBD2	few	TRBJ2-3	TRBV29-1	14	CSAAGEWGRDTQYF	TGCAGTGCAGCGGGGGAGTGGGGGCGGGATACGCAGTATTTT
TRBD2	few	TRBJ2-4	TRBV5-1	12	CASTGLAGIQYF	TGCGCCAGTACAGGACTAGCTGGCATTCAGTACTTC
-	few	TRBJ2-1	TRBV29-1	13	CSVARAYDNEQFF	TGCAGCGTTGCTCGCGCGTATGACAATGAGCAGTTCTTC
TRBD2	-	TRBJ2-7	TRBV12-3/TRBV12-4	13	CASGSGTSVEQYF	TGTGCCAGCGGCTCCGGGACTAGCGTCGAGCAGTACTTC
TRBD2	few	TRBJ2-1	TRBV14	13	CASNSWSGETKFF	TGTGCCAGCAACTCGTGGAGCGGGGAAACCAAGTTCTTC
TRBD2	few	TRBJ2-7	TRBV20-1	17	CSASALAVPPTHHEQYF	TGCAGTGCTAGCGCACTAGCGGTACCCCCAACACACCACGAGCAGTACTTC
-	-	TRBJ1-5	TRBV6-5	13	CATRDRRNQPQHF	TGTGCCACGCGCGATCGTCGCAATCAGCCCCAGCATTTT
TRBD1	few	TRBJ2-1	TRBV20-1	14	CSARPGQNYNEQFF	TGCAGTGCAAGACCGGGACAGAATTACAATGAGCAGTTCTTC
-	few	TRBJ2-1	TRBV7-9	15	CASSLAEVLKNEQFF	TGTGCCAGCAGCTTAGCGGAAGTTTTGAAGAATGAGCAGTTCTTC
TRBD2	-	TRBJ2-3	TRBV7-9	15	CASSFPAGAVDTQYF	TGTGCCAGCAGCTTTCCGGCGGGAGCGGTAGATACGCAGTATTTT
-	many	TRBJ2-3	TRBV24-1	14	CATSEEAGTDTQYF	TGTGCCACCAGTGAAGAAGCGGGCACAGATACGCAGTATTTT
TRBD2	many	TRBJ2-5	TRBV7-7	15	CASSLGLAGLETQYF	TGTGCTAGCAGCTTAGGTCTAGCGGGCTTGGAGACCCAGTACTTC
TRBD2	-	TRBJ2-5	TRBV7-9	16	CASSSLPGLAEETQYF	TGTGCCAGCAGCTCCCTCCCGGGACTAGCGGAAGAGACCCAGTACTTC
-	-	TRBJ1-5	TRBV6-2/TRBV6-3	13	CASSYGENQPQHF	TGTGCCAGCAGTTACGGGGAAAATCAGCCCCAGCATTTT
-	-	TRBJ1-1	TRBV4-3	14	CASSQAGTWTEAFF	TGCGCCAGCAGCCAAGCTGGGACCTGGACTGAAGCTTTCTTT
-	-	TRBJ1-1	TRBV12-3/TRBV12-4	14	CASSLGLRNTEAFF	TGTGCCAGCAGTTTGGGGCTACGGAACACTGAAGCTTTCTTT
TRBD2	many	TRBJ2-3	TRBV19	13	CASSSGSSDTQYF	TGTGCCAGTTCTAGCGGGAGTTCAGATACGCAGTATTTT
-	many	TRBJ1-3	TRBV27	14	CASSLSRAGNTIYF	TGTGCCAGCAGTTTATCCAGAGCTGGAAACACCATATATTTT
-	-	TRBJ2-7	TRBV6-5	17	CASSYSGRTGGYYEQYF	TGTGCCAGCAGTTACAGTGGCAGGACTGGGGGATACTACGAGCAGTACTTC
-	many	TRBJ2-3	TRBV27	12	CASSSEADTQYF	TGCGCCAGCAGCTCAGAGGCAGATACGCAGTATTTT
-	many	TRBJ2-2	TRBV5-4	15	CASSRGNTFTGELFF	TGTGCCAGCAGCCGAGGCAACACCTTCACCGGGGAGCTGTTTTTT
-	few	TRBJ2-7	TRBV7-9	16	CASSSALAGQTYEQYF	TGTGCCAGCAGCTCTGCCTTGGCAGGGCAGACCTACGAGCAGTACTTC
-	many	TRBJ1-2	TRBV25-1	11	CASSTGRGYTF	TGTGCCAGCTCCACAGGGAGAGGCTACACCTTC
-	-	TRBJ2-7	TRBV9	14	CASSVGPTLYEQYF	TGTGCCAGCAGCGTAGGTCCCACTCTCTACGAGCAGTACTTC
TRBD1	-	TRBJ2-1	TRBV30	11	CAWSTGVEQFF	TGTGCCTGGAGTACAGGGGTTGAGCAGTTCTTC
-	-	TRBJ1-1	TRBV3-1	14	CASSPGDTNTEAFF	TGTGCCAGCAGCCCCGGAGATACGAACACTGAAGCTTTCTTT
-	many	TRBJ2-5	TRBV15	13	CATSRSSGETQYF	TGTGCCACCAGCAGATCGTCGGGAGAGACCCAGTACTTC
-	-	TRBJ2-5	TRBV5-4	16	CASSVAQVGGQETQYF	TGTGCCAGCAGCGTCGCCCAGGTCGGGGGACAAGAGACCCAGTACTTC
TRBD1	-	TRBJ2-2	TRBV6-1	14	CATRDRGFTGELFF	TGTGCCACCCGGGACAGGGGTTTTACCGGGGAGCTGTTTTTT
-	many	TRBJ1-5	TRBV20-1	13	CSAVQGFNQPQHF	TGCAGTGCCGTGCAGGGTTTCAATCAGCCCCAGCATTTT
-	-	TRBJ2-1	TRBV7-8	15	CASSLARGRVAEQFF	TGTGCCAGCAGCTTAGCGCGAGGCAGGGTTGCTGAGCAGTTCTTC
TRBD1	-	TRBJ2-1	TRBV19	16	CASSNPGTGGRNEQFF	TGTGCCAGTAGTAACCCCGGGACAGGGGGCCGTAATGAGCAGTTCTTC
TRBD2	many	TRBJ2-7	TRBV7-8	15	CASSLELAATYEQYF	TGTGCCAGCAGCTTAGAACTAGCGGCGACCTACGAGCAGTACTTC
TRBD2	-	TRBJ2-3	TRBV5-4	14	CASSPGLDGNTQYF	TGTGCCAGCAGCCCGGGACTAGATGGGAATACGCAGTATTTT
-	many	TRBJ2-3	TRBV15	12	CATSTHTDTQYF	TGTGCCACCAGCACGCACACAGATACGCAGTATTTT
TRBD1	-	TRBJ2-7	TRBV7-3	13	CASSLKGGFEQYF	TGTGCCAGCAGCTTAAAAGGGGGCTTCGAGCAGTACTTC
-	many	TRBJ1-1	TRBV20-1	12	CSASHGGTEAFF	TGCAGTGCTAGTCATGGGGGTACTGAAGCTTTCTTT
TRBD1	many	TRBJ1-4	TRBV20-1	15	CSARDPGQDNEKLFF	TGCAGTGCTAGAGATCCCGGACAGGATAATGAAAAACTGTTTTTT
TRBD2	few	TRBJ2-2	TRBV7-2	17	CASSLGPAGANTGELFF	TGTGCCAGCAGCTTAGGGCCAGCGGGAGCCAACACCGGGGAGCTGTTTTTT
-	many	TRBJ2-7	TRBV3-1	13	CASPPGDFDEQYF	TGTGCCAGCCCCCCGGGGGATTTCGACGAGCAGTACTTC
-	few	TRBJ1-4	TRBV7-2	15	CASSLQGWENEKLFF	TGTGCCAGCAGCTTACAGGGGTGGGAGAATGAAAAACTGTTTTTT
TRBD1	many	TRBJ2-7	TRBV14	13	CASTRGTGHEQYF	TGTGCCAGCACGAGGGGGACAGGCCACGAGCAGTACTTC
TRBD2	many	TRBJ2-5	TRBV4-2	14	CASSRGSGQETQYF	TGTGCCAGCAGCCGTGGTAGCGGGCAAGAGACCCAGTACTTC